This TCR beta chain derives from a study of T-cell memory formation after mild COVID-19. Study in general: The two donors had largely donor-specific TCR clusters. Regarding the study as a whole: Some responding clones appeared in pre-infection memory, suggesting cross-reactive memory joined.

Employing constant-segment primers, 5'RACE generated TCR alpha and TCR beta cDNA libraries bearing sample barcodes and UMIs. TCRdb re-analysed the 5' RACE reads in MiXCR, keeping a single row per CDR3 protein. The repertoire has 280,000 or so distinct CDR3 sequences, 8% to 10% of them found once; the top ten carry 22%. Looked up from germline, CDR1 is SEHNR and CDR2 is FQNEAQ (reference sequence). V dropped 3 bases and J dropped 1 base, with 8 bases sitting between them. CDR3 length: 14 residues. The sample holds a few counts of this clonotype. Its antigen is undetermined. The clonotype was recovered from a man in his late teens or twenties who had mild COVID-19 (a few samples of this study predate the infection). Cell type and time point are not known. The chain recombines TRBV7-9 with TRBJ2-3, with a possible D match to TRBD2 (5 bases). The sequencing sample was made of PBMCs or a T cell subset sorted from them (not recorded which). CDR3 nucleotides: TGTGCCAGCAGCTTTCGGCGGGGCACAGATACGCAGTATTTT. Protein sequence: CASSFRRGTDTQYF.